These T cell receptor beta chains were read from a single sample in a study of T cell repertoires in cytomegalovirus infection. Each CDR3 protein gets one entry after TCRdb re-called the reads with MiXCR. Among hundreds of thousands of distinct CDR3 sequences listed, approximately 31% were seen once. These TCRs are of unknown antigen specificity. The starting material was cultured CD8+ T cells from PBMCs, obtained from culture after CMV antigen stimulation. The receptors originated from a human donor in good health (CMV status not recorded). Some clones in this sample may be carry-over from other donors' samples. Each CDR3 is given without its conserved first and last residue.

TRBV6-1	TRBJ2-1	ASSVHPYNEQF
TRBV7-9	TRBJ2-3	ASSLAFGQSSSTDTQY
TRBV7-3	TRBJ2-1	ASSLQAEPYNEQF
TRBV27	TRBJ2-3	ASSLFPGTDTQY
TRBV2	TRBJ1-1	ASKGAGAMNTEAF
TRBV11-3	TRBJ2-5	ASSTGAGYPETQY
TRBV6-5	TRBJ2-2	ASSASRDRGGTGELF
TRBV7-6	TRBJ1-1	ASSERAVERGVNTEAF
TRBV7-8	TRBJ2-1	ASSARLAGGPMDEQF
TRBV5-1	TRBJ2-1	ASSLARTSGGNEQF
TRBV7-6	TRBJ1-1	ASSLDRGGRIAEAF
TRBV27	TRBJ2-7	ASAAAALSYEQY